The sequence of this TCR beta chain was determined in a study of cytomegalovirus exposure and HLA in healthy donors. This CDR3 comprises 15 residues. Trimming cost V 1 base and J 0 bases, with 9 bases left between them. In germline, CDR1 is MNHNS, CDR2 SASEGT. The donors were part of the roughly 130-subject validation cohort, which stood apart from the roughly 700-subject first cohort. Notes on this clone: Its matching antigen is unknown.

Study observations and caveats: It was found in a later analysis that first-cohort TCR clusters tended to co-occur in the 120 validation repertoires.

Sequencing was performed with immunoSEQ multiplex PCR; in TCRdb, only in-frame clones are kept and a portion is missing. The top ten hold about 0.96% of the sample, which has 300,000 to 400,000 clones, around 90% seen once. V gene TRBV6-1 combines with J gene TRBJ1-1, with unresolved D. The source of this sequence is a young man in good health and CMV-seronegative. The source material was PBMCs. In DNA, the CDR3 is TGTGCCAGCAGTGAAGTGGCCAGTATGAACACTGAAGCTTTCTTT. Residues: CASSEVASMNTEAFF.